This T cell receptor (beta chain) was recorded in a study of CD8 T cells in Susac syndrome. Reverse transcription of roughly 0.5 to 1 ug RNA was performed with random hexamers. The TCR beta CDR3 was amplified by immunoSEQ multiplex PCR across 54 Vbeta, 13 Jbeta. TCRdb re-called the immunoSEQ multiplex PCR reads with MiXCR, one entry per CDR3 protein. The profile shows around 270,000 distinct CDR3 sequences, 70% to 90% of them singletons. CDR1 and CDR2 (germline): MGHDK, SYGVNS. The CDR3 consists of 13 residues. With 4 bases removed from V and 2 bases from J, the gap between germline ends came to 8 bases. TCR beta sequences were obtained from blood CD8+ and CD4+ T cells. It was treatment-naive patients with stable or active relapsing-remitting disease who made up the multiple sclerosis controls. The TEMRA cells underwent FACS enrichment, while the CD8+ and CD4+ T cells underwent negative isolation.

The sample taken for sequencing was CD8+ T cells from PBMCs. This receptor was taken from a human donor with multiple sclerosis. The V gene is TRBV25-1, the J gene TRBJ1-2; tentative D call: TRBD1 (6 bases). Written as DNA, the CDR3 is TGTGCCAGCAGTGGGACAGCGAACTATGGCTACACCTTC. It yields the protein CASSGTANYGYTF.